This TCR beta chain was captured by sequencing in a study of T cell repertoires in cytomegalovirus infection. About the study: Both CMV infection and a matching HLA type were indicated by public TCR beta signatures. Study findings and constraints: The ex vivo response showed dominance by HLA-C-restricted CMV-specific TCR beta clonotypes. Carriage of CMV together with the relevant HLA was identifiable through cumulative public TCR beta family frequency.

Concerning this clonotype: Its antigen is not identified.

One entry per CDR3 protein results from TCRdb running MiXCR on the reads. The sample yields approximately 310,000 distinct CDR3 sequences, roughly 25% seen once. V gave up 7 bases and J gave up 2 bases; unmatched junction bases: 8. This CDR3 is built from 15 residues. The rearrangement uses TRBV12-3 or TRBV12-4 and TRBJ2-1; 7 bases match TRBD2. This receptor was identified in a human donor in good health (CMV status not recorded). Some clones in this sample may be carry-over from other donors' samples. Sequences were derived from cultured PBMCs, sampled from culture after CMV antigen stimulation. The CDR3 DNA sequence: TGTGCCAGCACCGTGGGGGGGGGAACCTACAATGAGCAGTTCTTC. Its protein product is CASTVGGGTYNEQFF.